The T cell receptor (beta chain) described here comes from a study of T cell repertoires in breast cancer (dated by TCRdb to between 2015 and 2016). The study in broad terms: Tumors, lymph nodes and peripheral blood lymphocytes from breast cancer patients were profiled in the study, along with peripheral blood from healthy control donors. The majority of the 21 patient tumors analyzed for shared TCRs were ER+/PR+. Nine healthy donors, of an age range similar to that of the patients, were included as controls. On average, sequencing produced approximately 530,000 sequences per sample, which came to about 9.7 reads per input cell. Because breast cancer has a low mutational burden and rarely has common mutations, the study reasoned that TCRs shared between breast cancer patients would target shared antigens. Tumors and tumor-involved lymph nodes were minced and digested with Liberase and DNase, then filtered through 70-um and 40-um filters. Blood samples were separated by Ficoll, whereas tumor-free lymph nodes were processed without any enzymatic digestion.

The library was obtained by emulsion pairing. Unpaired genes were suppressed by a second nested PCR containing blocking oligos, after which a third nested PCR added Illumina adaptors and barcodes. Between roughly 5,000 and 270,000 T cells, along with C-region, Stepout and V-region primers, were included in each emulsion RT-PCR master mix. The Micellula Emulsion and Purification Kit was used to make the emulsions, and Qiagen OneStep RT-PCR reagents were used for RT-PCR. Pooled libraries were sequenced on an Illumina MiSeq with paired-end 2 x 250 reads. As for the authors' bioinformatics: Read pairs were joined in Galaxy and clipped at the engineered overlap into separate alpha and beta files, and reads that were not clipped were discarded. Alpha-beta pairs were assigned with CompleteTCR, a MiTCR-based pipeline that links chains sharing read cluster identifiers using an R script. TCR sequences that were observed only once, representing about 1-3.4%, were removed as potential sequencing errors. TCRdb reprocessing: public reads trimmed at Q25 with fastp, clones called with MiXCR, in-frame beta chains kept. A single entry per CDR3 protein holds the most common genes and DNA from its merged rows. TCRdb, rather than the study authors, made the V and J calls. The table for this sample lists approximately 37,000 distinct CDR3 sequences; 45% to 55% of them were counted only once. The ten largest clones take up roughly 60% of the sample.

To analyze paired alpha-beta TCRs of CD8+ T cells, the study used an expanded emulsion RT-PCR method with primers covering all TCR V genes. CD8+ T cells were isolated with a CD8 positive selection kit and incubated overnight in about 9.9 IU/mL IL-2 before emulsion RT-PCR. The CDR1 and CDR2 encoded by the germline V gene (reference sequence) are MNHEY and SMNVEV. V is cut by 3 bases and J by 0 bases, and the space between the germline ends is 3 bases. CDR3 length: 14 amino acids, cysteine to phenylalanine. Just the 42-base CDR3 DNA is kept, in frame starting at base 1. This clonotype is deemed large (0.1 to 1%). It has no known antigen specificity. It has no much larger one-base neighbor in the sample; base qualities were not kept. What the research found in general, with its limitations: TRBV7 predominance was observed among shared TCRs, which possibly reflected tumor recognition or mispriming bias from eight TRBV7 primers. Fewer than 20 TCR pairs were shared across seven or more patient tumors and were rarely found in control blood, which suggests possible tumor specificity. Genuine antitumor clones may have been missed because singleton TCRs were discarded and only part of each tumor was sampled. Emulsion RT-PCR was considered qualitative rather than quantitative, because transcript abundance and primer differences skewed the recovery of clones. Compared with tumor-free nodes, tumor-involved sentinel lymph nodes shared about fourfold more TCRs with matched tumor repertoires (around 8% versus 2.1%). Shared TCRs were encoded by various nucleotide sequences, which suggests selection and expansion based on antigen.

This sequence uses TRBV27 and TRBJ2-6; the D gene cannot be named for sure. Sequenced sample: CD8+ T cells. This receptor was taken from a pool of human donors with breast cancer or a healthy control (not recorded which). The CDR3 region reads CASSFSSGANVLTF. The sequenced DNA: TGTGCCAGCAGTTTTAGCTCTGGGGCCAACGTCCTGACTTTC.